The rows below give T cell receptor beta chains drawn from one sample of a study of T cells after yellow fever vaccination. TCRdb re-called the 5' RACE reads with MiXCR, one entry per CDR3 protein. The table has under 300,000 distinct CDR3 sequences, 6.9% seen once; the top ten hold around 0.9%. The specimen was CD4+ T cells sorted from PBMCs, collected 15 days after the yellow fever booster vaccination. The source of these receptors is a man aged 30 to 45 who received the YFV17D yellow fever vaccine. Both conserved end residues are part of each CDR3. A D gene is named only where the DNA matches it firmly. Only some rows state a clone size, as once, few, many or a class for expanded clones.

V	J	size	length	D	DNA	CDR3
TRBV19	TRBJ2-3	.	13	TRBD2	TGTGCCAGTAGAAAGCGGGAAACAGATACGCAGTATTTT	CASRKRETDTQYF
TRBV7-2	TRBJ2-7	few	15	.	TGTGCCAGCAGCGGAACAGGGTCGATTTCCTACGAGCAGTACTTC	CASSGTGSISYEQYF
TRBV4-3	TRBJ2-3	.	17	TRBD2	TGCGCCAGCAGCCAAGATATGCTAGCGGGAGTGAGAGATACGCAGTATTTT	CASSQDMLAGVRDTQYF
TRBV5-6	TRBJ2-5	.	15	.	TGTGCCAGCAGCTTGGGCCTAGGATTCCAAGAGACCCAGTACTTC	CASSLGLGFQETQYF
TRBV30	TRBJ2-6	.	16	.	TGTGCCTGGCCCGGGCTGGGGCACTCTGGGGCCAACGTCCTGACTTTC	CAWPGLGHSGANVLTF
TRBV7-2	TRBJ1-3	few	14	TRBD1	TGTGCCAGCAGCGACAGGGGGAGAGGAAACACCATATATTTT	CASSDRGRGNTIYF
TRBV28	TRBJ2-2	few	14	TRBD2	TGTGCCATCCAGGGACTAGCGGGCACCGGGGAGCTGTTTTTT	CAIQGLAGTGELFF
TRBV29-1	TRBJ2-5	many	10	.	TGCAGCGCCGCATCGGAGACCCAGTACTTC	CSAASETQYF
TRBV19	TRBJ1-2	few	13	TRBD1	TGTGCCACAACGGACAGGGGACCGTATGGCTACACCTTC	CATTDRGPYGYTF
TRBV12-3/TRBV12-4	TRBJ1-2	many	14	TRBD1	TGTGCCAGCAGTTTGGGACAGGGGGCGGGAGGCTACACCTTC	CASSLGQGAGGYTF
TRBV12-3/TRBV12-4	TRBJ2-7	.	18	TRBD2	TGTGCCAGCAGCTCTGGGACAGGGACTAGCGGGAAGTCCCACGAGCAGTACTTC	CASSSGTGTSGKSHEQYF
TRBV12-3/TRBV12-4	TRBJ1-5	.	13	.	TGTGCCAGCAAAGGGACCCTGGGGCAGCCCCAGCATTTT	CASKGTLGQPQHF
TRBV18	TRBJ1-2	.	15	.	TGTGCCAGCTCACCACCGTCCCTGCTTAACTATGGCTACACCTTC	CASSPPSLLNYGYTF
TRBV12-5	TRBJ2-7	many	14	.	TGTGCTAGTGGTTTGGTAACAGGCGGGATCGAGCAGTACTTC	CASGLVTGGIEQYF
TRBV7-2	TRBJ2-1	.	15	TRBD2	TGTGCCAGCAGACTAGCGGGCTTATCCTACAATGAGCAGTTCTTC	CASRLAGLSYNEQFF
TRBV5-5	TRBJ2-2	.	15	TRBD2	TGTGCCAGCAGCTTGGAACTAGCGGGAGCCGGGGAGCTGTTTTTT	CASSLELAGAGELFF
TRBV5-4	TRBJ2-1	few	14	.	TGTGCCAGCAGCGTGAGACTACAAGCGAATGAGCAGTTCTTC	CASSVRLQANEQFF
TRBV5-6	TRBJ1-2	.	15	.	TGTGCCAGCAGCACTTACCGGGACAACGACTATGGCTACACCTTC	CASSTYRDNDYGYTF